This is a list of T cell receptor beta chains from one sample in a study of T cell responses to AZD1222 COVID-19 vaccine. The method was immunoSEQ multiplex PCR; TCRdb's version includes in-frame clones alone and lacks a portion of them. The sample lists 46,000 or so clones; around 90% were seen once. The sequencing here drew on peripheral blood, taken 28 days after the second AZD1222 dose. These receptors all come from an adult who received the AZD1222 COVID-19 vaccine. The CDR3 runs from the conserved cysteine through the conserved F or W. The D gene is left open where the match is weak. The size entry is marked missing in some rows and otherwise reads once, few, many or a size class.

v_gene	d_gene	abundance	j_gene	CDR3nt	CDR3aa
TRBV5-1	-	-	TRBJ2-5	TGCGCCAGCAGCTTACGGAGGGGGAGCCAAGAGACCCAGTACTTC	CASSLRRGSQETQYF
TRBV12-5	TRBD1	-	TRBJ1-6	TGTGCTAGTGGACGGACAGGGAATTCACCCCTCCACTTT	CASGRTGNSPLHF
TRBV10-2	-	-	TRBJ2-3	TGCGCCAGCAGTACATCCTCGGGAGACGCAGATACGCAGTATTTT	CASSTSSGDADTQYF
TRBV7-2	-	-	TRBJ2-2	TGTGCCAGCAGCTTAGCGCTATGGACGGACACCGGGGAGCTGTTTTTT	CASSLALWTDTGELFF
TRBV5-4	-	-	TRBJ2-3	TGTGCCAGCAGCGCGGCAAATTGGGATACGCAGTATTTT	CASSAANWDTQYF
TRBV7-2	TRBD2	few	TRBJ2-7	TGTGCCAGCAGCTTAAAGGGTCGGACTAGCGGGGGCGACTACTACGAGCAGTACTTC	CASSLKGRTSGGDYYEQYF
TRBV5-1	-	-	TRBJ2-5	TGCGCCAGCAGCTTGTTGGGACTGCAAGAGACCCAGTACTTC	CASSLLGLQETQYF
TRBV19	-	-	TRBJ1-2	TGTGCCAGTAAGAGAGGGGACCCTGGCTACACCTTC	CASKRGDPGYTF
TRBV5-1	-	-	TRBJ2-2	TGCGCCAGCAGCATTACGACAGCGAACACCGGGGAGCTGTTTTTT	CASSITTANTGELFF
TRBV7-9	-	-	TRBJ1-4	TGTGCCAGCAGCTTAAGGATAGGAAGTAAGGAAAAACTGTTTTTT	CASSLRIGSKEKLFF
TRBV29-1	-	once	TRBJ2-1	TGCAGCGTTCTCCGTGCGCATGAGCAGTTCTTC	CSVLRAHEQFF
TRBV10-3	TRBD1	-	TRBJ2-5	TGTGCCGCTTCCGCCGGACAGGGTACCGAGACCCAGTACTTC	CAASAGQGTETQYF
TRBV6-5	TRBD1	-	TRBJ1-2	TGTGCCAGCAGTCGACAGGGAGGAGATGGCTACACCTTC	CASSRQGGDGYTF
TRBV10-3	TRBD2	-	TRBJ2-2	TGTGCCATCAGACTGGGACTAGCGGGGGGGACGAACACCGGGGAGCTGTTTTTT	CAIRLGLAGGTNTGELFF
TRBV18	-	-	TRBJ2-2	TGTGCCAGCTCACCATGGTCGGCAGGAGGCGCTCGGGACACCGGGGAGCTGTTTTTT	CASSPWSAGGARDTGELFF
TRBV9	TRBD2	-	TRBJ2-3	TGTGCCAGCAGCCCCTCTAGCGGGGGCACGTTTTATTTT	CASSPSSGGTFYF
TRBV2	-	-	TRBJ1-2	TGTGCCAGCAGTGAAATGGGGCGGAGGGACTATGGCTACACCTTC	CASSEMGRRDYGYTF
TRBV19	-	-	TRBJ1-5	TGTGCCAGTAGTATAAGCAGCAATCAGCCCCAGCATTTT	CASSISSNQPQHF
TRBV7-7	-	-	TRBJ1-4	TGTGCCAGCAGCTTCGACCGTAATGAAAAACTGTTTTTT	CASSFDRNEKLFF
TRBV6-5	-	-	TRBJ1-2	TGTGCCAGCAGACAGCAGATCTATGGCTACACCTTC	CASRQQIYGYTF
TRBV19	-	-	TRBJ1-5	TGTGCCAGTAGTCCAGGGTTGGGTCAGCCCCAGCATTTT	CASSPGLGQPQHF
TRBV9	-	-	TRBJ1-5	TGTGCCAGCAGCAAAGACAGTGGCAATCAGCCCCAGCATTTT	CASSKDSGNQPQHF
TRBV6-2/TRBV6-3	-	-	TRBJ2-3	TGTGCCAGCAGTATCGACGGACCCACAGATACGCAGTATTTT	CASSIDGPTDTQYF
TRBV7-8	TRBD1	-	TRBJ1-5	TGTGCCAGCAGCCGACGGGGACAGGGGGATCAGCCCCAGCATTTT	CASSRRGQGDQPQHF
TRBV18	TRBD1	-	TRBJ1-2	TGTGCCAGCTCACCGACCGGGACAGGAATTAACTATGGCTACACCTTC	CASSPTGTGINYGYTF
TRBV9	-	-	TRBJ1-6	TGTGCCAGCAGCGTAGGTGTGGGATATTCACCCCTCCACTTT	CASSVGVGYSPLHF
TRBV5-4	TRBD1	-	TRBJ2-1	TGTGCCAGCAGCTTCCAGGGGGCCGATGAGCAGTTCTTC	CASSFQGADEQFF
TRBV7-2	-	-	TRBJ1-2	TGTGCCAGCAGCTTAGGACACCCGCTCTATGGCTACACCTTC	CASSLGHPLYGYTF
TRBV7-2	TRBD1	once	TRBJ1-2	TGTGCCAGCAGCCAACCAGGGGGCGGTGGCTACACCTTC	CASSQPGGGGYTF
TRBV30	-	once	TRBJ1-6	TGTGCTTTGGGGGCGGGGGTTAATTCACCCCTCCACTTT	CALGAGVNSPLHF
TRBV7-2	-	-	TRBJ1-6	TGTGCCAGCAGCGAAGGAGGGCGGGGCTGGTCACCCCTCCACTTT	CASSEGGRGWSPLHF
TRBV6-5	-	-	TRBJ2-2	TGTGCCAGCAGTTACTCGCCCCAGAACACCGGGGAGCTGTTTTTT	CASSYSPQNTGELFF
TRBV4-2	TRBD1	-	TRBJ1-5	TGTGCCAGCAGCCCCGGGGACCACACAGGGGATGGTGGTCAGCCCCAGCATTTT	CASSPGDHTGDGGQPQHF
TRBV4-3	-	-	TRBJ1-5	TGCGCCAGCAGCCAACCTGACAGCGGTTCGCAGCCCCAGCATTTT	CASSQPDSGSQPQHF
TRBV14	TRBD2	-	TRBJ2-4	TGTGCCAGCGGACCATCGGGGGGAAACATTCAGTACTTC	CASGPSGGNIQYF
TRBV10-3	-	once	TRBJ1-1	TGTGCCATCCAGCGGGGGGACAAGATGAACACTGAAGCTTTCTTT	CAIQRGDKMNTEAFF
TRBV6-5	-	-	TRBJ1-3	TGTGCCAGTAGCCGGGGAGGAGGAAACACCATATATTTT	CASSRGGGNTIYF
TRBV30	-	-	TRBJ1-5	TGTGCCTGGAGTGTACGGGCAGGGTCCAATCAGCCCCAGCATTTT	CAWSVRAGSNQPQHF
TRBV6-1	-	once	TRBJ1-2	TGTGCCAGCAGTGAAACTCTCCTGGGTTCTAACTATGGCTACACCTTC	CASSETLLGSNYGYTF
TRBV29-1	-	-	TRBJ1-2	TGCAGCGTTAGTGAGGGGGGTAATCGCTACACCTTC	CSVSEGGNRYTF
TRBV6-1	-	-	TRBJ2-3	TGTGCCAGCAGTGACGGGACTGAGAATACGCAGTATTTT	CASSDGTENTQYF